This T cell receptor (beta chain) stems from a study of T-cell memory formation after mild COVID-19. Whole-study results and caveats: Largely, contracting CD4+ clones fell within CM and EM, and contracting CD8+ clones within EMRA.

5'RACE primed at constant segments yielded TCR alpha and TCR beta cDNA libraries bearing sample barcodes and UMIs. One entry per CDR3 protein results from TCRdb running MiXCR on the 5' RACE reads. The data hold a few hundred thousand distinct CDR3 sequences, with roughly a fifth observed a single time. Trimming removed 5 bases from V and 8 bases from J, with 15 bases in between. CDR3 size: 12 residues. Germline V gives CDR1 DFQATT, CDR2 SNEGSKA (reference sequence). This clonotype was seen a few times. Its specificity is unknown. Material for sequencing was PBMCs or a T cell subset sorted from them (not recorded which). The sequence derives from a man between 18 and 29 years old who had mild COVID-19 (a few samples of this study predate the infection). Cell type and time point are not known. V gene TRBV20-1 combines with J gene TRBJ1-1; D remains ambiguous. The CDR3 protein is CSARSLGPEAFF. CDR3 nucleotide sequence: TGCAGTGCTCGTTCACTCGGACCAGAAGCTTTCTTT.